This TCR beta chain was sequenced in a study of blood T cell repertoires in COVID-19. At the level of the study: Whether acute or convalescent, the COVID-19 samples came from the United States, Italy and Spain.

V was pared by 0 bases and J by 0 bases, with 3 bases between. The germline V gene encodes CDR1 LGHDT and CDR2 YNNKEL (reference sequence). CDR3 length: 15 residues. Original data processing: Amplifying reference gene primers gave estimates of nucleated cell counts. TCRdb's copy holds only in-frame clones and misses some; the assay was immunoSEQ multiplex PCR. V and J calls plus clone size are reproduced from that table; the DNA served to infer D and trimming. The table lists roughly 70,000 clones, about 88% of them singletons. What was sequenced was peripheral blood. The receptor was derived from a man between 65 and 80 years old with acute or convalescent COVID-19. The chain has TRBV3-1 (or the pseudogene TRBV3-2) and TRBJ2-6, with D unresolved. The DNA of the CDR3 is TGTGCCAGCAGCCAAGATCACTCTGGGGCCAACGTCCTGACTTTC. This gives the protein CASSQDHSGANVLTF.